This TCR beta chain was identified in a study of blood T cell repertoires in COVID-19. Trimming cost V 0 bases and J 17 bases, with 17 bases left between them. This CDR3 is built from 14 residues. Germline V gene data show CDR1 as MNHEY and CDR2 as SVGEGT. As handled by the study authors: Researchers report that nucleated cell counts were estimated from reference gene primer amplification. Clones were sequenced by immunoSEQ multiplex PCR, and TCRdb holds only the in-frame ones, with some missing. V and J calls and clone size are those listed in that table; D and trimming were worked out from the DNA. This table has a few hundred thousand clones, 88% appearing once.

Sequences were obtained from peripheral blood. This receptor was taken from a woman aged 25 to 45 who had recovered from COVID-19. V is TRBV6-2 or TRBV6-3 and J is TRBJ2-6; D possibly corresponds to TRBD2 (6 bases). As DNA, the CDR3 is TGTGCCAGCAGTTACTCGGGGAGGCTCCCCACAGTGACTTTC. Protein: CASSYSGRLPTVTF.